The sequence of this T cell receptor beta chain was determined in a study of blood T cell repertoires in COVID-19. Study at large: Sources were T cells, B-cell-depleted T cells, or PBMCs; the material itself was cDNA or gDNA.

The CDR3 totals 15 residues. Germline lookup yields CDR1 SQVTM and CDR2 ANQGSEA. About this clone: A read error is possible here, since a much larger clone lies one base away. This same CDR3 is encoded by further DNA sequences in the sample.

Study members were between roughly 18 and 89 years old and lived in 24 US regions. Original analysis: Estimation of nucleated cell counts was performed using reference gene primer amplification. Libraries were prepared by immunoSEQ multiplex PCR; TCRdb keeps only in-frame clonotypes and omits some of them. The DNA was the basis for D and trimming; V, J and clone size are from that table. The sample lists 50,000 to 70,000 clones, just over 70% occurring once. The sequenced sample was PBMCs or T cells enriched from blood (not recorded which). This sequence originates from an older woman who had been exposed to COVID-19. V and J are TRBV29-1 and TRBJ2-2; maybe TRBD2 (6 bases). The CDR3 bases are TGTAGCGCCGGAGGGGCGACCAGGAACACCGGGGAGCTGTTTTTT. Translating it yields CSAGGATRNTGELFF.